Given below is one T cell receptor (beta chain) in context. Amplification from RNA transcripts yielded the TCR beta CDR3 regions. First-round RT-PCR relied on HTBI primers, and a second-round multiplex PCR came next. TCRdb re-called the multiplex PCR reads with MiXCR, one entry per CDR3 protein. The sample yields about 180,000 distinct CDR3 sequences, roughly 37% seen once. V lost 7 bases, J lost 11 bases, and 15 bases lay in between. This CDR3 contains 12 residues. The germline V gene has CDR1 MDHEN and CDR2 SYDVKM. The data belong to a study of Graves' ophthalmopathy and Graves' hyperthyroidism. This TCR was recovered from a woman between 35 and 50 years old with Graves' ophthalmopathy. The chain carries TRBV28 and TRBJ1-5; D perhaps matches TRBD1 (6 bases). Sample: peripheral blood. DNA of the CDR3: TGTGCCAGCACCATTCCCACAGGGACCCAGCATTTT. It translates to CASTIPTGTQHF.